Listed below are T cell receptor beta chains from one sample, sequenced in a study of blood T cells in healthy people across ages. TCRdb re-called the 5' RACE reads through MiXCR, storing one row per CDR3 protein. The sample holds 780,000 or so distinct CDR3 sequences, 20% to 30% seen once. These data are also associated with another study on T cells of mothers and their children.

The sample comprised blood. The receptor set was obtained from a boy aged 5-17 years in good health. Each CDR3 is given with its conserved first and last residue. A D gene is named only where the DNA matches it firmly. For some rows the clone size is stated as once, few or many, or as a class when expanded; others skip it.

CDR3 DNA: TGTGCCAGCAGCTCCTACCTGACCGGTTACGAGCAGTACTTC
CDR3 protein: CASSSYLTGYEQYF
clone size: few
D gene: NA
J gene: TRBJ2-7
V gene: TRBV7-2

CDR3 DNA: TGCGCCAGCAGTTTCCCCGGGACAGGGTGGTATGGCTACACCTTC
CDR3 protein: CASSFPGTGWYGYTF
clone size: few
D gene: TRBD1
J gene: TRBJ1-2
V gene: TRBV28

CDR3 DNA: TGTGCCAGCAGTTTTTGGACAGGCTTCGTAGGCTTC
CDR3 protein: CASSFWTGFVGF
clone size: NA
D gene: TRBD1
J gene: TRBJ1-2
V gene: TRBV28

CDR3 DNA: TGTGCCAGCAGTGGGTTCGCAGGGCCTAACTATGGCTACACCTTC
CDR3 protein: CASSGFAGPNYGYTF
clone size: NA
D gene: NA
J gene: TRBJ1-2
V gene: TRBV21-1

CDR3 DNA: TGCAGTGCTCTACAGGGGTTGAAAGAAAAACTGTTTTTT
CDR3 protein: CSALQGLKEKLFF
clone size: NA
D gene: TRBD1
J gene: TRBJ1-4
V gene: TRBV20-1

CDR3 DNA: TGTGCCAGCAGTTTATGGACAGGCGGCTACACCTTC
CDR3 protein: CASSLWTGGYTF
clone size: NA
D gene: NA
J gene: TRBJ1-2
V gene: TRBV28

CDR3 DNA: TGTGCCAGCAGTGATCGGTGGATGGGATCCTACGAGCAGTACTTC
CDR3 protein: CASSDRWMGSYEQYF
clone size: NA
D gene: NA
J gene: TRBJ2-7
V gene: TRBV28

CDR3 DNA: TGTGCCAGCTCCTTGTTGGCAGAAAAGAATGAGCAGTTCTTC
CDR3 protein: CASSLLAEKNEQFF
clone size: NA
D gene: NA
J gene: TRBJ2-1
V gene: TRBV6-1

CDR3 DNA: TGTGCCAGCAGCCCTCAGGGGGGCGGCTCCTACGAGCAGTACTTC
CDR3 protein: CASSPQGGGSYEQYF
clone size: NA
D gene: NA
J gene: TRBJ2-7
V gene: TRBV7-2

CDR3 DNA: TGTGCCAGTAGTGGGGGGTTAGGGGGAGAGTGGGCTGAGACCCAGCACTTC
CDR3 protein: CASSGGLGGEWAETQHF
clone size: NA
D gene: NA
J gene: TRBJ2-5
V gene: TRBV6-1

CDR3 DNA: TGTGCCACCAGTGATCCGGGACAGGTCATCTACGAGCAGTACTTC
CDR3 protein: CATSDPGQVIYEQYF
clone size: few
D gene: TRBD1
J gene: TRBJ2-7
V gene: TRBV24-1

CDR3 DNA: TGTGCCAGCACCGGATCACGGGAGACCCAGTACTTC
CDR3 protein: CASTGSRETQYF
clone size: few
D gene: NA
J gene: TRBJ2-5
V gene: TRBV28